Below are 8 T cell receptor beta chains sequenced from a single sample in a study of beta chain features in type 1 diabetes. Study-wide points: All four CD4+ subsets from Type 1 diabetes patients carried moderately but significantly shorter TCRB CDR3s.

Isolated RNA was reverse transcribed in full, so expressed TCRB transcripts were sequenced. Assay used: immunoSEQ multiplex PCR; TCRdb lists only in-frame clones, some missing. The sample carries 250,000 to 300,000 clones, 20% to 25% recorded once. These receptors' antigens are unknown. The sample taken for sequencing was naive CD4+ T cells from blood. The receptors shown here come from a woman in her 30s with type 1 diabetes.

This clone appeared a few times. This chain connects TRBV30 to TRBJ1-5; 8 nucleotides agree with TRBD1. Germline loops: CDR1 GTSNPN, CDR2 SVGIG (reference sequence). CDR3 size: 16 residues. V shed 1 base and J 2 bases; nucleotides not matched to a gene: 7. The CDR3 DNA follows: TGTGCCTGGAGTGCTGCAGGGGGCTGGGGCAATCAGCCCCAGCATTTT. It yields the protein CAWSAAGGWGNQPQHF.

CDR3 nucleotide sequence: TGCAGCGTTTACAGGGTGTTGAACACTGAAGCTTTCTTT. This encodes CSVYRVLNTEAFF. The gene calls are TRBV29-1 and TRBJ1-1, with a possible D match to TRBD1 (6 bases). Trimming stripped 5 bases from V and 0 bases from J, with 10 bases between. This CDR3 spans 13 amino acids. CDR1 is SQVTM and CDR2 is ANQGSEA in the germline V gene.

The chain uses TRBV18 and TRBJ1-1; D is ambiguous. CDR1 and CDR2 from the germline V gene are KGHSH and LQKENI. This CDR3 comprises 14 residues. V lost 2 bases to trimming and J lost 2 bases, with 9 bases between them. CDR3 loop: CASSPGTENTEAFF. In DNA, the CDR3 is TGTGCCAGCTCACCAGGTACAGAAAACACTGAAGCTTTCTTT.

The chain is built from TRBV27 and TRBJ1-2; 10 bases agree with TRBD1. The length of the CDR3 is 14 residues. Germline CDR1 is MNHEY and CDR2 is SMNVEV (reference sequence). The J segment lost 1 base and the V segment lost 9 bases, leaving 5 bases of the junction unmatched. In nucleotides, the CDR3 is TGTGCCAGTTGGGGACAGGGGAATAACTATGGCTACACCTTC. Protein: CASWGQGNNYGYTF.

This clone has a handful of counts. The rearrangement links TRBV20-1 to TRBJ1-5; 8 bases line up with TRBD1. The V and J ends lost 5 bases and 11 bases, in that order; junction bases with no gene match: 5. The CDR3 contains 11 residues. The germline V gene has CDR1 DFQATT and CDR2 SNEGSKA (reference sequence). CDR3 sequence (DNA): TGCAGTGCTGACAGGGGTGGAACCCAGCATTTT. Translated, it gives CSADRGGTQHF.

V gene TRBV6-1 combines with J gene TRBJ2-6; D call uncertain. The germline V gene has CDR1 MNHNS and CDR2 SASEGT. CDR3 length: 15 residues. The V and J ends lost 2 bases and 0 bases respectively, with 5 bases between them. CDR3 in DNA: TGTGCCAGCAGTGAACAATTCTCTGGGGCCAACGTCCTGACTTTC. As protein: CASSEQFSGANVLTF.

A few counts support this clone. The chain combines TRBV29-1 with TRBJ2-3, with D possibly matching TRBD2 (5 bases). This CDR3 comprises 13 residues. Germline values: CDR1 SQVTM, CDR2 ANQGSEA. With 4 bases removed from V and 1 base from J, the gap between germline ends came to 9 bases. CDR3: CSVGGLRTDTQYF. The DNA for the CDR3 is TGCAGCGTTGGTGGACTCCGCACAGATACGCAGTATTTT.

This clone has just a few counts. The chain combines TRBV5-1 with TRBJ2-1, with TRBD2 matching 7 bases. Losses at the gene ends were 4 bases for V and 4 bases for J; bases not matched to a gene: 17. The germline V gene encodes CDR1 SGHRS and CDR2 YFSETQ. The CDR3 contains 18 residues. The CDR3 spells CASSQGVAAGARYNEQFF. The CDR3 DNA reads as TGCGCCAGCAGCCAGGGTGTTGCGGCGGGAGCGAGGTACAATGAGCAGTTCTTC. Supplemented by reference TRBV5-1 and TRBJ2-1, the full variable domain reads KAGVTQTPRYLIKTRGQQVTLSCSPISGHRSVSWYQQTPGQGLQFLFEYFSETQRNKGNFPGRFSGRQFSNSRSEMNVSTLELGDSALYLCASSQGVAAGARYNEQFFGPGTRLTVL.